The present TCR beta chain was sequenced within a study of shared clonotypes between healthy human individuals. Study overall: CD4 naive cells filled three plates per donor, CD4 memory three, CD8 naive two and CD8 memory one.

Study-wide points: It was the few donors that limited the genetic and exposure-history diversity represented.

TCRdb's table, derived via immunoSEQ multiplex PCR, lists solely in-frame clones and lacks some. The sample includes approximately 1,500,000 clones, roughly 95% of them seen just once. This clone was seen only once. Its antigen is as yet unknown. This CDR3 spans 13 amino acids. In germline, CDR1 is MNHEY, CDR2 SMNVEV (reference sequence). Trimming left V 8 bases short and J 5 bases short, with 12 bases between. The sequenced sample consisted of naive CD4+ T cells sorted from blood. Subset of the sample: CD45RA+ positively selected. This receptor was taken from a man aged 30-40 years in good health. The chain combines TRBV27 with TRBJ2-2; D not certain. In DNA form, the CDR3 reads TGTGCCAGCCGCCCAGAGAGTACCGGGGAGCTGTTTTTT. Translation gives CASRPESTGELFF.